Below, one T cell receptor beta chain is given with its context. This clonotype was picked up a small number of times. This clone's antigen is unknown. Within one base of it there is no much larger clone, and no base qualities were kept. The roughly 38 donors, aged about 6 to 95 years, were systemically healthy Caucasian individuals from Russia. Around 9.8 milliliters of peripheral blood were collected from each donor into EDTA-treated Vacutainer tubes. Ficoll-Paque density-gradient centrifugation was used to isolate PBMCs, with at least 7 million per sample. Total RNA, at least 6 micrograms per sample, was extracted from PBMCs with Trizol reagent. For every donor, an aliquot of PBMCs went through flow cytometry to measure the percentages of naive CD45RAhigh/CD27high T cells. CDR1 SGHNT and CDR2 YYREEE were looked up in the germline V gene (reference sequence). From its cysteine to its phenylalanine, the CDR3 spans 15 amino acids. Of all the DNA, just the CDR3 is kept, 45 bases in frame from base 1. Trimmed from V: 4 bases; trimmed from J: 2 bases; junction bases lacking a gene match: 9.

These data come from a study of blood T cells in healthy people across ages (dated by TCRdb to 2015 to 2017). About the study as a whole: In model experiments, roughly one uniquely barcoded TCR beta cDNA molecule per two T cells was captured by template switching. For two donors (one aged 18 to 30 and one aged 80 or older), the study analyzed two additional independent replicas of 1 million unique cDNA reads from the same blood draw. To avoid experimental bias, donors of different ages were randomly spread across the sequencing lanes. Four age groups were formed from the donors: young (average approximately 16 years), middle-aged (approximately 40), aged (about 62) and long-lived (around 80). To track age-related changes in TCR beta repertoire diversity, the study relied on deep sequencing normalized with unique cDNA molecular identifiers. Study-level results and caveats: The percentage of naive T cells measured by flow cytometry correlated strongly with observed TCR beta diversity. Observed TCR beta diversity per million T cells fell roughly linearly with age, and a significant reduction was already apparent by age around 44. Total diversity estimates from one million sequenced T cells were considered lower bounds and underestimates. Because donor CMV infection status was unknown, age-related changes in expanded clonotypes were potentially confounded. Because profiling used bulk unsorted PBMCs, naive and antigen-experienced compartments could not be compared conclusively. Compared with the aged group, the long-lived group had more naive CD4+ T cells, fewer expanded clones and increased TCR diversity, suggesting age selection.

Libraries were built with 5' RACE. Sequenced on an Illumina HiSeq 2500. A second roughly 6 to 11 cycle PCR used a sample-barcoded 5' primer and a J-beta primer mix. A template-switch 5' adaptor carrying 12 random nucleotides introduced a unique molecular identifier onto each TCR beta cDNA molecule. At least 2.5 million CDR3-containing paired-end reads were obtained from each sample. All of the RNA was converted into first-strand cDNA using the Mint cDNA synthesis kit, with a TRBC-specific oligonucleotide serving as the primer. Following uracil-DNA glycosylase treatment, a first 18-cycle PCR with universal primers M1SS and BC2_uni_R was performed on all cDNA. In the original analysis: For normalization, 1 million high-quality reads, each with a distinct molecular identifier, were randomly selected from each sample. Reads with shared molecular identifiers were discarded instead of being binned into consensus sequences. MiTCR, set to a Q25 quality threshold and the strictest error-elimination algorithm, was used for CDR3 identification, clonotype clustering and error correction. Lower-bound total TCR beta diversity was estimated with a nonparametric unseen species model using Euler transformation. The public reads were quality trimmed at Q25 with fastp and then assembled into clones with MiXCR by TCRdb, keeping productive beta chains. CDR3 protein sequences are deduplicated, and each keeps its most common genes and DNA. TCRdb, rather than the study authors, made the V and J calls. The table for this sample lists around 320,000 distinct CDR3 sequences; roughly a quarter of them were counted only once. The ten largest make up roughly 30% of the sample.

The specimen sequenced was blood. The rearrangement combines TRBV5-4 with TRBJ2-7; TRBD2 fits 7 bases in the junction. The TCR sequence derives from a woman aged 70-85 years in good health. This receptor carries the CDR3 CASSAGTTGAYEQYF. Here is the DNA: TGTGCCAGCAGCGCGGGGACTACTGGGGCCTACGAGCAGTACTTC.